This entry features one T cell receptor beta chain sequence. Antigen unknown. This entry comes from a study of molecular identifiers for immune sequencing clone quantification. A single record per CDR3 protein comes from TCRdb applying MiXCR to the PCR reads. The sample holds approximately 590,000 distinct CDR3 sequences, approximately 24% seen once. Study-wide points: Spiked Jurkat TCR RNA equivalent to one cell reportedly surfaced among roughly 1 million naive cells.

Sorting defined naive CD8 T cells as CD8+CD4-CCR7+CD45RA+. The clonotype comes from a human donor in good health. Some libraries in this study had Jurkat cell RNA spiked in. The sequencing sample was made of naive CD8+ T cells from blood, with Jurkat cell RNA spiked in. Stated subset: FACS-sorted CD8+CD4-CCR7+CD45RA+ naive T cells.

The CDR3 loop is CASSSLLRGAYEQYF. The CDR3 coding sequence is TGTGCCAGCAGCTCCCTTTTGAGGGGGGCTTACGAGCAGTACTTC. This chain uses TRBV7-9 with TRBJ2-7, with D tentatively TRBD1 or TRBD2 (6 bases each). The CDR3 covers 15 residues. Germline V gives CDR1 SEHNR, CDR2 FQNEAQ (reference sequence). V was cut by 4 bases and J by 4 bases, with 17 bases left in between.